The 27 T cell receptor beta chains presented below share a single source sample, sequenced in a study of vaccination effects on CD4 cells after COVID-19. Viral peptide pool expansion of antigen-specific CD4+ T cells preceded sequencing in the ViraFEST assay. Investigators separated out CD4+ T cells once less than 11 days of culture had passed. TCRdb's copy holds only in-frame clones and misses some; the assay was immunoSEQ multiplex PCR. Here the sample spans 23,000 or so clones, around 72% being singletons. Their antigens are not known. This specimen was CD4+ T cells from PBMCs cultured with HCoV-229E spike peptides, taken before COVID-19 vaccination. The receptors here all came from a human donor who received a COVID-19 vaccine.

The chain couples TRBV5-6 to TRBJ1-2; D perhaps matches TRBD1 (5 bases). CDR1 is SGHDT, CDR2 YYEEEE, per germline. The CDR3 extends over 14 amino acids. Trimming pared 0 bases from V and 6 bases from J, leaving 12 bases between. The CDR3 DNA reads as TGTGCCAGCAGCTTGGGGAGGGGTTATCATGGCTACACCTTC. It yields the protein CASSLGRGYHGYTF.

DNA for the CDR3: TGTGCCAGCAGCGTAGTTGCCTCTGGAAACACCATATATTTT. This gives the protein CASSVVASGNTIYF. The V and J genes are TRBV9 and TRBJ1-3; no definite D call. V lost 0 bases and J lost 0, with 4 bases in between. Looked up from germline, CDR1 is SGDLS and CDR2 is YYNGEE. The CDR3 extends over 14 amino acids.

This clone appeared a single time. J is TRBJ2-7 and V is TRBV4-2; 7 bases match TRBD2. From germline, CDR1 is LGHNA and CDR2 YNFKEQ. This CDR3 has 17 residues. After removal of 3 bases from V and 0 bases from J, the junction contained 11 bases not matched to a gene. The chain's CDR3 is CASSQASWGGSSYEQYF. CDR3 in DNA: TGTGCCAGCAGCCAGGCTTCGTGGGGCGGGAGCTCCTACGAGCAGTACTTC.

V usage is TRBV10-3 and J usage is TRBJ2-2; D is uncertain. Germline values: CDR1 ENHRY, CDR2 SYGVKD. The CDR3 totals 12 residues. Deletions cut 7 bases from V and 2 bases from J, with 5 bases between. Here the CDR3 reads CAITENTGELFF. The CDR3, as DNA: TGTGCCATCACGGAAAACACCGGGGAGCTGTTTTTT.

This chain joins TRBV9 and TRBJ1-6; no definite D call. V shed 2 bases and J shed 10 bases, with 10 bases lying between them. Germline CDR1 SGDLS, CDR2 YYNGEE. The CDR3 totals 13 residues. The DNA for the CDR3 is TGTGCCAGCAGCGTTGGGGTCGGGTCACCCCTCCACTTT. Its protein product is CASSVGVGSPLHF. Full variable domain (rest looked up from reference TRBV9 and TRBJ1-6): DSGVTQTPKHLITATGQRVTLRCSPRSGDLSVYWYQQSLDQGLQFLIQYYNGEERAKGNILERFSAQQFPDLHSELNLSSLELGDSALYFCASSVGVGSPLHFGNGTRLTVT.

The CDR3 loop reads CASSPLHTGTGELFF. Here the CDR3 DNA reads TGTGCCAGCTCACCACTACATACAGGCACCGGGGAGCTGTTTTTT. V and J are TRBV18 and TRBJ2-2, with D tentatively TRBD1 (5 bases). CDR1 and CDR2 from the germline V gene are KGHSH and LQKENI. Trimming cost V 1 base and J 4 bases, with 10 bases left between them. This CDR3 has 15 amino acids.

This sequence joins TRBV19 and TRBJ2-2; D is possibly TRBD2 (5 bases). The CDR3 is made up of 15 amino acids. Germline CDR1 LNHDA, CDR2 SQIVND (reference sequence). V was cut by 2 bases and J by 0 bases, with 7 bases left in between. DNA of the CDR3: TGTGCCAGTAGTATATCAGCGGCGAACACCGGGGAGCTGTTTTTT. Residues: CASSISAANTGELFF.

The V call is TRBV3-1 (or the pseudogene TRBV3-2), the J call TRBJ2-1, with D hard to call. The ends were cut back, 3 bases at V and 5 bases at J, with 5 bases in the middle. CDR1 and CDR2 (germline): LGHDT, YNNKEL (reference sequence). The CDR3 totals 12 residues. The CDR3 region is CASSHPNNEQFF. The CDR3 DNA is TGTGCCAGCAGCCACCCCAACAATGAGCAGTTCTTC.

The chain couples TRBV6-5 to TRBJ2-5; the D gene could be TRBD1 or TRBD2 (5 bases each). CDR3 length: 15 amino acids. Germline V gene data show CDR1 as MNHEY and CDR2 as SVGAGI. V was pared by 0 bases and J by 7 bases, with 15 bases between. CDR3 protein: CASSYSNEGRTTQYF. In nucleotides, the CDR3 is TGTGCCAGCAGTTACTCGAACGAGGGGAGAACGACCCAGTACTTC.

V and J are TRBV11-2 and TRBJ2-5, with D maybe TRBD2 (6 bases). CDR1 is SGHAT, CDR2 FQNNGV, per germline. The CDR3 is 17 amino acids. Trimming left V 4 bases short and J 4 bases short, with 22 bases between. CDR3 protein: CASSSSTELAFRETQYF. CDR3 DNA sequence: TGTGCCAGCAGCTCGTCGACAGAACTAGCCTTTCGAGAGACCCAGTACTTC. The full variable domain, rest sourced from reference TRBV11-2 and TRBJ2-5, is EAGVAQSPRYKIIEKRQSVAFWCNPISGHATLYWYQQILGQGPKLLIQFQNNGVVDDSQLPKDRFSAERLKGVDSTLKIQPAKLEDSAVYLCASSSSTELAFRETQYFGPGTRLLVL.

The chain carries TRBV3-1 (or the pseudogene TRBV3-2) and TRBJ1-2, with D tentatively TRBD1 (6 bases). Trimming left V 6 bases short and J 5 bases short, with 22 bases between. This CDR3 region has 16 residues. CDR1 is LGHDT and CDR2 is YNNKEL in the germline V gene (reference sequence). For the CDR3, the DNA is TGTGCCAGCAGACACTCTACGAATAGGGGGGGATATGGCTACACCTTC. Residues: CASRHSTNRGGYGYTF.

The chain has TRBV10-3 and TRBJ1-5; weak D call: TRBD1 (5 bases). The germline V gene encodes CDR1 ENHRY and CDR2 SYGVKD. This CDR3 contains 15 residues. V was trimmed by 2 bases and J by 7 bases, leaving 15 bases between them. The CDR3 DNA reads as TGTGCCATCAGTGAGCAAGACAGTAATACCCAGCCCCAGCATTTT. Its protein product is CAISEQDSNTQPQHF.

V gene TRBV5-1 combines with J gene TRBJ1-3; D is possibly TRBD1 (6 bases). V was trimmed by 6 bases and J by 0 bases, leaving 13 bases between them. Germline CDR1 and CDR2: SGHRS and YFSETQ. This CDR3 is built from 15 residues. The CDR3 DNA reads as TGCGCCAGCAAAGAAGACAGGCACTCTGGAAACACCATATATTTT. Translating it yields CASKEDRHSGNTIYF.

The chain joins TRBV30 to TRBJ2-5, with 7 positions matching TRBD2. The length of the CDR3 is 12 residues. The germline CDR1 and CDR2 sequences are GTSNPN and SVGIG (reference sequence). V lost 2 bases, J lost 8 bases, and 5 bases stayed unmatched. The CDR3 coding sequence is TGTGCCTGGAGTCAAAGCGGGACTACCCAGTACTTC. Encoded protein: CAWSQSGTTQYF.

The rearrangement uses TRBV5-1 and TRBJ2-7, with 11 bases that match TRBD1. Germline V gene sequence: CDR1 SGHRS, CDR2 YFSETQ. V was clipped by 4 bases and J by 3 bases; unmatched bases: 9. The CDR3 is 16 residues long. The chain's CDR3 is CASSPAGTGGIYEQYF. The CDR3, as DNA: TGCGCCAGCAGCCCAGCCGGGACAGGGGGTATCTACGAGCAGTACTTC.

In this sample, this clone turned up once. The genes are TRBV5-1 and TRBJ2-1; 7 positions agree with TRBD1. The CDR3 length is 18 residues. V trimming: 8 bases; J trimming: 3 bases; junction bases outside the gene matches: 20. Germline assignment: CDR1 SGHRS and CDR2 YFSETQ. DNA of the CDR3: TGCGCCAGGGCCTCCCAGACAGGGACCATTAGAAACTACAATGAGCAGTTCTTC. It encodes CARASQTGTIRNYNEQFF.

This clone was observed a single time. The V and J genes are TRBV5-1 and TRBJ2-1; TRBD2 agrees at 7 bases. The V segment lost 4 bases and the J segment 0 bases; nucleotides outside the gene matches: 7. Per the germline V gene, CDR1 is SGHRS and CDR2 is YFSETQ. The CDR3 covers 16 residues. The CDR3 loop is CASSLNSGYSYNEQFF. The CDR3 region has the DNA TGCGCCAGCAGCCTAAATAGCGGGTACTCCTACAATGAGCAGTTCTTC.

The rearrangement joins TRBV5-4 to TRBJ2-5, with D perhaps matching TRBD1 or TRBD2 (5 bases each). CDR3 length: 15 amino acids. V was cut by 4 bases and J by 5 bases, with 18 bases left in between. Germline CDR1 and CDR2: SGHNT and YYREEE (reference sequence). The CDR3 protein is CASSDSRGLVETQYF. The CDR3 DNA reads TGTGCCAGCAGCGATAGCCGGGGCTTGGTTGAGACCCAGTACTTC.

This chain's CDR3 is CASRKRDYYNEQFF. Here the CDR3 DNA reads TGTGCCAGTAGAAAACGGGACTACTACAATGAGCAGTTCTTC. This chain uses TRBV19 with TRBJ2-1, with 7 bases matching TRBD2. The CDR3 consists of 14 residues. CDR1 is LNHDA and CDR2 is SQIVND in the germline V gene (reference sequence). The V segment lost 6 bases and the J segment 3 bases; nucleotides outside the gene matches: 5.

The rearrangement links TRBV19 to TRBJ2-3; TRBD1 agrees at 9 bases. CDR1 is LNHDA and CDR2 is SQIVND in the germline V gene (reference sequence). V gave up 4 bases and J gave up 4 bases; unmatched junction bases: 6. The CDR3 is 15 residues long. The CDR3 nucleotides are TGTGCCAGTAGTAACCCGGGACAGGGACCAGATACGCAGTATTTT. Residues: CASSNPGQGPDTQYF.

This sequence joins TRBV7-9 and TRBJ1-1; 8 nucleotides agree with TRBD1. The J segment lost 11 bases and the V segment lost 6 bases, leaving 8 bases of the junction unmatched. This CDR3 region has 12 residues. Germline CDR1 SEHNR, CDR2 FQNEAQ (reference sequence). CDR3 sequence (DNA): TGTGCCAGCAGAGATCCAGGGGGCTTGGCTTTCTTT. The encoded protein is CASRDPGGLAFF.

Comments on this clone: This CDR3 fails to terminate in the conserved phenylalanine or tryptophan, so it likely reflects a read error. The DNA is omitted, as the CDR3 cannot be located on it reliably, and the CDR3 follows TCRdb's listing. The gene calls are TRBV12-1 and TRBJ2-3; the table calls TRBD2, which could not be checked here. TRBV12-1 is reported as a pseudogene. The CDR3 is 12 amino acids long, termini counted. The CDR3 region is CASQGTSGARYG.

V gene TRBV15 combines with J gene TRBJ2-2; D may be TRBD1 (6 bases). V was shortened by 1 base and J by 3 bases, with 9 bases between the two germline ends. The CDR3 sequence is 15 residues long. Germline V gene data show CDR1 as LNHNV and CDR2 as YYDKDF (reference sequence). DNA for the CDR3: TGTGCCACCAGCAGAGGAGGGGGTCACACCGGGGAGCTGTTTTTT. This gives the protein CATSRGGGHTGELFF.

V and J are TRBV5-1 and TRBJ2-7; D not resolved. The CDR3 runs to 14 residues. Trimming took off 2 bases at V and 1 base at J, with 10 bases between the two ends. Germline-derived CDR1 and CDR2 are SGHRS and YFSETQ. The CDR3 region is CASSLTEGSYEQYF. CDR3 sequence (DNA): TGCGCCAGCAGCTTAACAGAAGGGTCCTACGAGCAGTACTTC.

In this sample, this clone turned up a few times. The rearrangement joins TRBV2 to TRBJ2-5; 14 positions agree with TRBD2. The CDR3 length is 15 residues. The trim removed 6 bases at V and 3 bases at J, leaving 3 bases unmatched. Germline V gene lookup returns CDR1 SNHLY and CDR2 FYNNEI. In DNA form, the CDR3 reads TGTGCCAGCAGCATGGGACTAGCGGGAGAAGAGACCCAGTACTTC. It encodes CASSMGLAGEETQYF.

This rearrangement joins TRBV5-1 to TRBJ2-6; possibly TRBD1 for D (6 bases). This CDR3 is 17 amino acids long. Germline V gene sequence: CDR1 SGHRS, CDR2 YFSETQ. V lost 0 bases to trimming and J lost 0 bases, with 10 bases between them. The CDR3 DNA follows: TGCGCCAGCAGCTTGGCAGGGGTGGACTCTGGGGCCAACGTCCTGACTTTC. Translation gives CASSLAGVDSGANVLTF.

By share, this clone ranks as medium-sized. This sequence joins TRBV7-8 and TRBJ1-6; D perhaps matches TRBD1 (6 bases). Looked up from germline, CDR1 is SGHVS and CDR2 is FQNEAQ. The CDR3 covers 15 residues. The V end was cut by 8 bases, the J end by 0 bases, with 11 bases between. The CDR3, as DNA: TGTGCCAGCTTAACAGGGAGCTCCTATAATTCACCCCTCCACTTT. It specifies CASLTGSSYNSPLHF.